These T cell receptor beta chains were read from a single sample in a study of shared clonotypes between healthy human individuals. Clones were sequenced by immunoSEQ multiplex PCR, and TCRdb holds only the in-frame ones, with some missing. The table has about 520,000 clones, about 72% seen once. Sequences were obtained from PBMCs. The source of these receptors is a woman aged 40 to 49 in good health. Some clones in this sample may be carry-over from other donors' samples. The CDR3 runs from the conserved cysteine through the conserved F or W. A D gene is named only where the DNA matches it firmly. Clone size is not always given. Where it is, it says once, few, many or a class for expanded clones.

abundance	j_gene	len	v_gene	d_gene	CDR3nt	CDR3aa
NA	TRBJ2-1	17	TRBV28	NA	TGTGCCAGCAGTCGGACAGGGGTAGCGGGAGACTACAATGAGCAGTTCTTC	CASSRTGVAGDYNEQFF
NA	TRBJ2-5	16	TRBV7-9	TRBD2	TGTGCCAGCAGCACCCAACTAGCGGGAGGGATGGAGACCCAGTACTTC	CASSTQLAGGMETQYF
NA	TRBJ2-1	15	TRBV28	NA	TGTGCCAGCAGTTTTGCGGGACGTTCCTACAATGAGCAGTTCTTC	CASSFAGRSYNEQFF
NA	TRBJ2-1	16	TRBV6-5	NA	TGTGCCAGCAGTTCCCAACAGATACCCAGCTACAATGAGCAGTTCTTC	CASSSQQIPSYNEQFF
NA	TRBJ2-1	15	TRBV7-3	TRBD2	TGTGCCAGCAGCGCTAGCGGGAGGGTTGGCGATGAGCAGTTCTTC	CASSASGRVGDEQFF
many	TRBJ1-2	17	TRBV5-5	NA	TGTGCCAGCAGCTTCGTCTACGGGACCAAAGGGAACTATGGCTACACCTTC	CASSFVYGTKGNYGYTF
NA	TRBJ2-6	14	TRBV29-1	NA	TGCAGCGTTGACGTGGGGGCTGGGGCCAACGTCCTGACTTTC	CSVDVGAGANVLTF
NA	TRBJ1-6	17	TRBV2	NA	TGTGCCAGCAGTGAGGAGGCCAGGCCCCCAGATAATTCACCCCTCCACTTT	CASSEEARPPDNSPLHF
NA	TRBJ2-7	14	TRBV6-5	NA	TGTGCCAGCATCTCCAATAGCGCCCGATCTGAGCAGTACTTC	CASISNSARSEQYF
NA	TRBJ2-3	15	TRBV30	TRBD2	TGTGCCTGGAGTGTGACTAGCGGGCACACAGATACGCAGTATTTT	CAWSVTSGHTDTQYF
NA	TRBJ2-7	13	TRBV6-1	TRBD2	TGTGCCAGCAGTGAGGCGGGGGACTACGAGCAGTACTTC	CASSEAGDYEQYF
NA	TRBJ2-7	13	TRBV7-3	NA	TGTGCCAGCAGCTTAACGGGGACAAACGAGCAGTACTTC	CASSLTGTNEQYF
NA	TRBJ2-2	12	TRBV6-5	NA	TGTGCCAGCTCGAGAGACACCGGGGAGCTGTTTTTT	CASSRDTGELFF
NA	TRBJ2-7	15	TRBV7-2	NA	TGTGCCAGCAGCTTAGGCGGGGGCGTCTTGAACGAGCAGTACTTC	CASSLGGGVLNEQYF
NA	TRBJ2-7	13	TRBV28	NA	TGTGCCAGCACCGGGGGCCAGTCCTACGAGCAGTACTTC	CASTGGQSYEQYF
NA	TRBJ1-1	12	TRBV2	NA	TGTGCCAGCAGTGTGTGGAACACTGAAGCTTTCTTT	CASSVWNTEAFF
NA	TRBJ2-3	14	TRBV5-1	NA	TGCGCCAGCAGCTCGGTACAGTCGGCAGATACGCAGTATTTT	CASSSVQSADTQYF
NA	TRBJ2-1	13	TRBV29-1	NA	TGCAGCGTGACCGGGGTCGCATATAATGAGCAGTTCTTC	CSVTGVAYNEQFF
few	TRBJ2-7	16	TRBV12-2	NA	TGTGCAAGTCGCCCCGAGGGGGAGTACGGGCGCTACGAGCAGTACTTC	CASRPEGEYGRYEQYF
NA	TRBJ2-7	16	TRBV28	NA	TGTGCCAGCAGTTCCACCCTGGACGTAGTAACCTACGAGCAGTACTTC	CASSSTLDVVTYEQYF
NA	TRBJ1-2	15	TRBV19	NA	TGTGCCAGTAGTATAGGTTCCGGACGGACCTATGGCTACACCTTC	CASSIGSGRTYGYTF
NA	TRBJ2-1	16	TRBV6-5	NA	TGTGCCAGCAGTTTTACTAGGGGGGTGGTAGGCGATGAGCAGTTCTTC	CASSFTRGVVGDEQFF
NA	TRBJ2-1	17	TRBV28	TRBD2	TGTGCCAGCAGTTTGGTGAGGCTAGCGGGGGGTTACAATGAGCAGTTCTTC	CASSLVRLAGGYNEQFF
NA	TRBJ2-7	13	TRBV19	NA	TGTGCCAGTAGTATAAGGGATTCCTACGAGCAGTACTTC	CASSIRDSYEQYF
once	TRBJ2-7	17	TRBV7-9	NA	TGTGCCAGCAGCCCCGGTAGGGGGGGGAAGGACTCCTACGAGCAGTACTTC	CASSPGRGGKDSYEQYF
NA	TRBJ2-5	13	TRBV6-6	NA	TGTGCCAGCAGTTACGGGGTGAGGGAGACCCAGTACTTC	CASSYGVRETQYF
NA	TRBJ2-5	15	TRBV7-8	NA	TGTGCCAGCAGCTTAGCAGCCCTCTCCCAAGAGACCCAGTACTTC	CASSLAALSQETQYF
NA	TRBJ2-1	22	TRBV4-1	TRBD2	TGCGCCAGCAGCCCCCCCCTACTAGCGGGAGGGTCAAAGGCCACTACCTACAATGAGCAGTTCTTC	CASSPPLLAGGSKATTYNEQFF
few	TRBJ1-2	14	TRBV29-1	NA	TGTAGCGTGGTTGAAGGCGGGGGCGGTTTGGGCTACACCTTC	CSVVEGGGGLGYTF
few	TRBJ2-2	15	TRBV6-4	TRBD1	TGTGCCAGCAGTGAGACAGGGGAAGCAACCGGGGAGCTGTTTTTT	CASSETGEATGELFF
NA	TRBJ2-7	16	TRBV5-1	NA	TGCGCCAGCAGCTCAACAGGGAATCCCTTCCTCTACGAGCAGTACTTC	CASSSTGNPFLYEQYF
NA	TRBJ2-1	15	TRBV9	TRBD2	TGTGCCAGCAGCGTGAGCGGGGAATCCTACAATGAGCAGTTCTTC	CASSVSGESYNEQFF
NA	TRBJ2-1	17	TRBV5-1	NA	TGCGCCAGCAGTTTCTACCGGGACAAAGCCTCCTACAATGAGCAGTTCTTC	CASSFYRDKASYNEQFF
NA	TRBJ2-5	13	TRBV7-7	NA	TGTGCCAGCAGCTTAGCGCATGGAGAGACCCAGTACTTC	CASSLAHGETQYF
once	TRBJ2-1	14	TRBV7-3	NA	TGTGCCAGCAGCCTAGGGACTGCCTACAATGAGCAGTTCTTC	CASSLGTAYNEQFF
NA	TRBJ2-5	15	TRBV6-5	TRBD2	TGTGCCAGCAGTCGGGATCGCGGGAGACGCGAGACCCAGTACTTC	CASSRDRGRRETQYF
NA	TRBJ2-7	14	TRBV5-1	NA	TGCGCCAGCCGCGAAAGGGCAGTCTCCTACGAGCAGTACTTC	CASRERAVSYEQYF
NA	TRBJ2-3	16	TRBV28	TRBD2	TGTGCCAGCAGTTTAGCTAGCGGGAGGAACACAGATACGCAGTATTTT	CASSLASGRNTDTQYF
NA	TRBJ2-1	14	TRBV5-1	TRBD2	TGCGCCAGCAGCTCCGGACTAGCGGGATCTCAGCAGTTCTTC	CASSSGLAGSQQFF
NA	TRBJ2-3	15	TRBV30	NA	TGTGCCTGGAGCGATCTCGGGGGTCGCACAGATACGCAGTATTTT	CAWSDLGGRTDTQYF
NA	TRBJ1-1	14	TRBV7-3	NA	TGTGCCAGCAGCTTAAACGTTTGGGGGACTGAAGCTTTCTTT	CASSLNVWGTEAFF
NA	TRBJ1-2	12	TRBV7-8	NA	TGTGCCAGCAGCTCCAAGAGTTATGGCTACACCTTC	CASSSKSYGYTF
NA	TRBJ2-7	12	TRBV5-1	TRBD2	TGCGCCAGGGTAGCGGGAGTGGGGGAGCAGTACTTC	CARVAGVGEQYF
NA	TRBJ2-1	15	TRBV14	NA	TGTGCCAGCAGCCGGAGGGGGGGAGAAGGAAATGAGCAGTTCTTC	CASSRRGGEGNEQFF
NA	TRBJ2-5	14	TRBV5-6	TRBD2	TGTGCCAGCAGGGGGACTAGCGGACGGGAGACCCAGTACTTC	CASRGTSGRETQYF
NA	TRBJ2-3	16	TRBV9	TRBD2	TGTGCCAGCAGCTTACGTCTAGCGGACAACACAGATACGCAGTATTTT	CASSLRLADNTDTQYF
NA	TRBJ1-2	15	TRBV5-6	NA	TGTGCCAGCATCTCTATTAATGCAGGCGGCTATGGCTACACCTTC	CASISINAGGYGYTF
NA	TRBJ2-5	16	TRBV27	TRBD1	TGTGCCAGCAGTTTACGGTGGGGACAGGGGGCTGGGGAGCAGTACTTC	CASSLRWGQGAGEQYF
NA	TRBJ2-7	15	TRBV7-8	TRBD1	TGTGCCAGCAGCAGCCGGGACAGGGATTCCTACGAGCAGTACTTC	CASSSRDRDSYEQYF
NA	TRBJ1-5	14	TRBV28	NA	TGTGCCAGCAGAGTACAGGGAAACAATCAGCCCCAGCATTTT	CASRVQGNNQPQHF
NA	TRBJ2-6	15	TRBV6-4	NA	TGTGCCAGCAGTCCAGGGAGTGCTGGGGCCAACGTCCTGACTTTC	CASSPGSAGANVLTF
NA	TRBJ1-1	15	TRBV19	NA	TGTGCCAGTAGTATATCGCGGGCGGGGAACACTGAAGCTTTCTTT	CASSISRAGNTEAFF
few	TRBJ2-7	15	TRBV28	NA	TGTGCCAGCAGTCCTACAGGGTGGGACTCGGACGAGCAGTACTTC	CASSPTGWDSDEQYF
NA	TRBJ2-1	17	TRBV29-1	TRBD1	TGCAGCGTTCCTCCTACCGGAACAGGGGGTCTAGATCTTGAGCAGTTCTTC	CSVPPTGTGGLDLEQFF
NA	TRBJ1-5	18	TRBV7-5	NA	TGTGTCAGAAGCTTAGTACCCTCCTTAACGACCCTCGGTCAGCCCCAGCATTTT	CVRSLVPSLTTLGQPQHF
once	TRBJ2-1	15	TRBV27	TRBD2	TGTGCCAGCAGTCCAACTAGCGGGAGTAGCAATGAGCAGTTCTTC	CASSPTSGSSNEQFF
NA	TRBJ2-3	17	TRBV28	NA	TGTGCCAGCAGCGCGACCACAGGGAAGGATCGAGCAGATACGCAGTATTTT	CASSATTGKDRADTQYF
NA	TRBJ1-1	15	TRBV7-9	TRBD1	TGTGCCAGCAGCTCAAACAGGGGAGCGGACACTGAAGCTTTCTTT	CASSSNRGADTEAFF
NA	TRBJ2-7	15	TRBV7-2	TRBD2	TGTGCCAGCAGCGAGACTAGCGGTCTTTTCTACGAGCAGTACTTC	CASSETSGLFYEQYF